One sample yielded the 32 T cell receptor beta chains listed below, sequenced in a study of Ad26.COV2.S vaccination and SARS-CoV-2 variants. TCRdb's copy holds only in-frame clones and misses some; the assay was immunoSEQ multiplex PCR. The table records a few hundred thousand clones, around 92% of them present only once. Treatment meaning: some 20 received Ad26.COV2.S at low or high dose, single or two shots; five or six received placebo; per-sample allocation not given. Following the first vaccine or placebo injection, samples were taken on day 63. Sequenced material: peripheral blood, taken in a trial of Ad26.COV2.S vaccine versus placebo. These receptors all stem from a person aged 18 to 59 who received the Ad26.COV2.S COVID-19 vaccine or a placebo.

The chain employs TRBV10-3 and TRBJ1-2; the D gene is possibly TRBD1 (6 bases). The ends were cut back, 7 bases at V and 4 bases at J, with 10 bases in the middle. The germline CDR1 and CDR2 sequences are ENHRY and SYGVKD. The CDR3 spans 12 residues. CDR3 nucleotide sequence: TGTGCCATCAAGGGGGAGGGCTATGGCTACACCTTC. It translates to CAIKGEGYGYTF.

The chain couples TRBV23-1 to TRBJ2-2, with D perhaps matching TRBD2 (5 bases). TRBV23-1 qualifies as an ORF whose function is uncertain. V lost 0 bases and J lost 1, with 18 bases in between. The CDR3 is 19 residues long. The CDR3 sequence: CASSQSRCGSGQNTGELFF. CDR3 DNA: TGCGCCAGCAGTCAATCTAGGTGCGGGTCAGGCCAGAACACCGGGGAGCTGTTTTTT.

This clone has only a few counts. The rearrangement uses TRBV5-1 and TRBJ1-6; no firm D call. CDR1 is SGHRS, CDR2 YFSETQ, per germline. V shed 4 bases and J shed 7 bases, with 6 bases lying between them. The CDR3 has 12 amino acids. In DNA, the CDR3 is TGCGCCAGCAGCGCGGGAAATTCACCCCTCCACTTT. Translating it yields CASSAGNSPLHF.

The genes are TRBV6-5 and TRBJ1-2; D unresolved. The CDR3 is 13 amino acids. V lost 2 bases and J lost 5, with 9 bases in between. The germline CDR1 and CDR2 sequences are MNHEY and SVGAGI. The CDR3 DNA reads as TGTGCCAGCAGTTACAGGAATAATTATGGCTACACCTTC. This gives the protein CASSYRNNYGYTF.

The CDR3 nucleotides read TGTGCCAGCAGTTACTCCGACGGCGCAGGTGGGGCCAACGTCCTGACTTTC. Its translation: CASSYSDGAGGANVLTF. The chain couples TRBV6-2 or TRBV6-3 to TRBJ2-6; D gene unclear. The germline V and J ends were trimmed by 0 bases and 3 bases, with 12 bases remaining between them. The germline V gene encodes CDR1 MNHEY and CDR2 SVGEGT. The CDR3 length is 17 residues.

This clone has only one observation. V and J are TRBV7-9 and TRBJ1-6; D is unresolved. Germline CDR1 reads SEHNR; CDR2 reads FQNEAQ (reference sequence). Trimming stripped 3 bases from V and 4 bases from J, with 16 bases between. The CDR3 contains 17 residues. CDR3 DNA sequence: TGTGCCAGCAGCTTCGGGTCCCTTGAGGTATATAATTCACCCCTCCACTTT. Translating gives CASSFGSLEVYNSPLHF.

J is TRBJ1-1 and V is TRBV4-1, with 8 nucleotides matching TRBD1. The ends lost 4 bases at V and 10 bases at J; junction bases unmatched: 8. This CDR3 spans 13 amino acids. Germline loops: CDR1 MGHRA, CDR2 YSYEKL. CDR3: CASSPPTGERAFF. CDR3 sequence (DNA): TGCGCCAGCAGCCCCCCGACAGGGGAACGAGCTTTCTTT.

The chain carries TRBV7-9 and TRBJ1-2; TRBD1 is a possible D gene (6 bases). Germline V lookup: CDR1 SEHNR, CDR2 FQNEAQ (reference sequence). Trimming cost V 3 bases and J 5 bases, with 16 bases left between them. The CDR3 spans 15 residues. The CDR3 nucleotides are TGTGCCAGCAGCTTTTACAGGGAATCGTTGTATGGCTACACCTTC. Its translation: CASSFYRESLYGYTF.

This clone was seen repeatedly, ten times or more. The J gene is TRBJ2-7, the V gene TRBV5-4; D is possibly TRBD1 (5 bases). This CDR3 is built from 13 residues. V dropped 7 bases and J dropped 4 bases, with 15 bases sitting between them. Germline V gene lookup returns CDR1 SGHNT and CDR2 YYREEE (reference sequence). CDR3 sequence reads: CASGPLQGYEQYF. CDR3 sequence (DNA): TGTGCCAGCGGACCTCTGCAGGGTTACGAGCAGTACTTC.

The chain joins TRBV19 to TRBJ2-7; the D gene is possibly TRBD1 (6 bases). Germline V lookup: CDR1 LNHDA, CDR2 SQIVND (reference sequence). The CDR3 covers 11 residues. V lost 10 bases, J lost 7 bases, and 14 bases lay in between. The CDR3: CATTAGVEQYF. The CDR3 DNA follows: TGTGCCACAACCGCAGGGGTTGAGCAGTACTTC.

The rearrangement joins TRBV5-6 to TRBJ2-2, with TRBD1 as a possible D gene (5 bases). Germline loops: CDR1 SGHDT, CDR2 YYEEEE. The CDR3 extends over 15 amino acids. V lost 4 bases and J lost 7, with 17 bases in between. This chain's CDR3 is CASSLPPGSYGELFF. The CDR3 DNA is TGTGCCAGCAGCCTACCCCCAGGGTCCTACGGGGAGCTGTTTTTT.

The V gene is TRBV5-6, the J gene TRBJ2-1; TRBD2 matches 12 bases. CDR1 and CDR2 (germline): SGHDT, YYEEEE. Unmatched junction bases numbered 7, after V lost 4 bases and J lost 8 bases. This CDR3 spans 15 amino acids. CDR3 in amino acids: CASSTGTSGPHEQFF. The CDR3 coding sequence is TGTGCCAGCAGCACCGGGACTAGCGGGCCCCATGAGCAGTTCTTC.

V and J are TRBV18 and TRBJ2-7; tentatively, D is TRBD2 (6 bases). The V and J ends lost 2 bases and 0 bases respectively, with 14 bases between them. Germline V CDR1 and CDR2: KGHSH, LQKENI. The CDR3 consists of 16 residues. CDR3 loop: CASSPVGDFSSYEQYF. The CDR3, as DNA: TGTGCCAGCTCACCAGTAGGGGACTTTAGCTCCTACGAGCAGTACTTC.

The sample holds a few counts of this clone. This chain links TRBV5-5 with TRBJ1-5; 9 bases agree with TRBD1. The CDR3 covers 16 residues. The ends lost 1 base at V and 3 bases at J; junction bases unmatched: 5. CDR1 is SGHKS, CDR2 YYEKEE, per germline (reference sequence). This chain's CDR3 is CASSLQTGGLNQPQHF. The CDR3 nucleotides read TGTGCCAGCAGCTTGCAGACAGGGGGACTCAATCAGCCCCAGCATTTT.

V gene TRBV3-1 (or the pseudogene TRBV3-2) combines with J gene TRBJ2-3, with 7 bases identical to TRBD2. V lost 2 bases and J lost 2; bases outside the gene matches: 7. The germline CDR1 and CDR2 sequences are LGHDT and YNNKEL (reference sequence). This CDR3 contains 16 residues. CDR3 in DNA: TGTGCCAGCAGCCAACGACGCGGGGGTGTCACAGATACGCAGTATTTT. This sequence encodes CASSQRRGGVTDTQYF.

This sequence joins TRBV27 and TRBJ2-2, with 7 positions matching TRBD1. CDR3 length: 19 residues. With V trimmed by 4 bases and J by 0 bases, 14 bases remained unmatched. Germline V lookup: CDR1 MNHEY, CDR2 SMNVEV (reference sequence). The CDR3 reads CASSSLGSRGLSNTGELFF. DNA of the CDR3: TGTGCCAGCAGTTCTTTAGGGTCGAGGGGGCTCTCGAACACCGGGGAGCTGTTTTTT.

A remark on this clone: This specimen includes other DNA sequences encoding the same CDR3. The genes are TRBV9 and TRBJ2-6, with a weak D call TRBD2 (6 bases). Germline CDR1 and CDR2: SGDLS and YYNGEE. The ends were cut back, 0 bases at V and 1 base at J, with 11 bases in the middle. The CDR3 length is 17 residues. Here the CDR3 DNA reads TGTGCCAGCAGCGTAGCGGGACTTCTTTCTGGGGCCAACGTCCTGACTTTC. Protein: CASSVAGLLSGANVLTF.

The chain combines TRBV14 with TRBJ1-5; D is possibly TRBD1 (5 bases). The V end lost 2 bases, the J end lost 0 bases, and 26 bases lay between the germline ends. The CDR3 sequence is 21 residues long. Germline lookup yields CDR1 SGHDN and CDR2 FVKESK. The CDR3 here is CASSQKRGGHPGTYSNQPQHF. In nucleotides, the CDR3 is TGTGCCAGCAGCCAAAAGAGGGGAGGACACCCCGGTACCTATAGCAATCAGCCCCAGCATTTT. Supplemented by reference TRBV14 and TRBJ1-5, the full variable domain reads EAGVTQFPSHSVIEKGQTVTLRCDPISGHDNLYWYRRVMGKEIKFLLHFVKESKQDESGMPNNRFLAERTGGTYSTLKVQPAELEDSGVYFCASSQKRGGHPGTYSNQPQHFGDGTRLSIL.

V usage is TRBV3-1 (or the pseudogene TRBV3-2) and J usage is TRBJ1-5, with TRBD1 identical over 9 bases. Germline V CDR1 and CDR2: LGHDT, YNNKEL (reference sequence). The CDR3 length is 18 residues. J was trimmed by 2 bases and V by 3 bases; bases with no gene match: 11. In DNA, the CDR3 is TGTGCCAGCAGCCACCTCTCGGTGGACAGGGGTTGCAATCAGCCCCAGCATTTT. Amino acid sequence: CASSHLSVDRGCNQPQHF.

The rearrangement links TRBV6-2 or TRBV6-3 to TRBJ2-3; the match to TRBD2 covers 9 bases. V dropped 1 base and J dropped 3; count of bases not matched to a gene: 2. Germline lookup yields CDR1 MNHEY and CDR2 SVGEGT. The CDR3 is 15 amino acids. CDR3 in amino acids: CASSYFLAGTDTQYF. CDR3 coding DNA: TGTGCCAGCAGTTACTTCCTAGCGGGGACAGATACGCAGTATTTT.

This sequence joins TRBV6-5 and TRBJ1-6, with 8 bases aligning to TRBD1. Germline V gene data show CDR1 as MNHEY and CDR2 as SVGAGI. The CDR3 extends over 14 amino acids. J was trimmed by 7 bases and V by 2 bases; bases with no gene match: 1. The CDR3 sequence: CASSYDRGNSPLHF. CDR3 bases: TGTGCCAGCAGTTACGACAGGGGCAATTCACCCCTCCACTTT.

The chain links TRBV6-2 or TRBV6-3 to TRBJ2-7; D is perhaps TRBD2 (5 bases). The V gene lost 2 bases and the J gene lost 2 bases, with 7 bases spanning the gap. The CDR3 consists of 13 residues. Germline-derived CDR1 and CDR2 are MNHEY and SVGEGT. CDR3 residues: CASSYGAAYEQYF. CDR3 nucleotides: TGTGCCAGCAGTTACGGAGCGGCCTACGAGCAGTACTTC.

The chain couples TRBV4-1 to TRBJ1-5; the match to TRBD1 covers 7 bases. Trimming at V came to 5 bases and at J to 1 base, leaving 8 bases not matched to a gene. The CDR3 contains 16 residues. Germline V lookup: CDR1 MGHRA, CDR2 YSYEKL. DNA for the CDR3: TGCGCCAGCAGCTCGGGCAACAGGGGAAGCAATCAGCCCCAGCATTTT. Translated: CASSSGNRGSNQPQHF.

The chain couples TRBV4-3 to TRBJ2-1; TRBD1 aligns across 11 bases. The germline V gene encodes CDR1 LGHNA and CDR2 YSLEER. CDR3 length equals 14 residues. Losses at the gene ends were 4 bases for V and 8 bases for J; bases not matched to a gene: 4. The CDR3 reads CASSPLGQGDEQFF. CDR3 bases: TGCGCCAGCAGCCCACTGGGACAGGGGGATGAGCAGTTCTTC.

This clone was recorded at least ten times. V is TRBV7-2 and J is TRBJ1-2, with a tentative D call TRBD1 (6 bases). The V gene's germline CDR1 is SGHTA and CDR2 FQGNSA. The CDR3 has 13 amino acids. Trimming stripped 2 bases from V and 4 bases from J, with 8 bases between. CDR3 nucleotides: TGTGCCAGCAGCTTATACAGGGTCTATGGCTACACCTTC. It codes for CASSLYRVYGYTF.

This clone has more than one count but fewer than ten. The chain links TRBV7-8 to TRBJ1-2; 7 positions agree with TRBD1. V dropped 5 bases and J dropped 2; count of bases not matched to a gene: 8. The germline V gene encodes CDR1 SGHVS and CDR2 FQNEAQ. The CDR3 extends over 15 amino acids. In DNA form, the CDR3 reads TGTGCCAGCAGCCTACAGGGGCGGCCGAACTATGGCTACACCTTC. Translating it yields CASSLQGRPNYGYTF.

The CDR3 DNA reads as TGTGCCAGCAGAGGGATGGTCACTGAAGCTTTCTTT. Its translation: CASRGMVTEAFF. The chain couples TRBV6-5 to TRBJ1-1; no clear D. V gave up 6 bases and J gave up 4 bases, with 9 bases separating them. CDR1 and CDR2 (germline): MNHEY, SVGAGI. This CDR3 comprises 12 residues.

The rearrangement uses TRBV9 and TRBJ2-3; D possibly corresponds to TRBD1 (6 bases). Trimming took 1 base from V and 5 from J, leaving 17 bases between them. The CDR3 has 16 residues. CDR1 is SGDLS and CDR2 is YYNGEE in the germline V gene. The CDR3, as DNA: TGTGCCAGCAGCGTATATCCGGGACAAGGCAAAGATACGCAGTATTTT. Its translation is CASSVYPGQGKDTQYF.

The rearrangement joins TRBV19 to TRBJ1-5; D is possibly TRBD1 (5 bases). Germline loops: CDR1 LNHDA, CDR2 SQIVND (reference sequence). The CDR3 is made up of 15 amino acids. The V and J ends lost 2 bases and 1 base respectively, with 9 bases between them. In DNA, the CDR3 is TGTGCCAGTAGTATAAGGGGTTTCAGCAATCAGCCCCAGCATTTT. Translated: CASSIRGFSNQPQHF.

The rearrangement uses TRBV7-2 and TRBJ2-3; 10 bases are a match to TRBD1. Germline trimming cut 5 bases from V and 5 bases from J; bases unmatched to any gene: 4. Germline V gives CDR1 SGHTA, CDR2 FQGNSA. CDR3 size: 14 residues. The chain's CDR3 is CASSMGQGRDTQYF. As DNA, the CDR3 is TGTGCCAGCAGCATGGGACAGGGGAGAGATACGCAGTATTTT.

This CDR3 reads CASSYSRTPSNQPQHF. In DNA form, the CDR3 reads TGTGCCAGCAGTTACTCGCGGACGCCGAGCAATCAGCCCCAGCATTTT. The chain recombines TRBV6-6 with TRBJ1-5; D call uncertain. Germline V gene data show CDR1 as MNHNY and CDR2 as SVGAGI (reference sequence). V lost 0 bases, J lost 1 base, and 10 bases lay in between. The CDR3 totals 16 residues.

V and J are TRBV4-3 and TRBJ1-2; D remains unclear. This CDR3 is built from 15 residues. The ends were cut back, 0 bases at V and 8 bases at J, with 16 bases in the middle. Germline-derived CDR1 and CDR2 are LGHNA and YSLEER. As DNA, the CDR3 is TGCGCCAGCAGCCAAGATCGGGCGGGTTCTCGCGGCTACACCTTC. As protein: CASSQDRAGSRGYTF.